The sequence of this T cell receptor (beta chain) was determined in a study of beta chain features in type 1 diabetes. This clone was recorded a few times. The authors reverse transcribed all of the isolated RNA, so sequencing captured expressed TCRB transcripts. Assay used: immunoSEQ multiplex PCR; TCRdb lists only in-frame clones, some missing. Of around 330,000 clones in the sample, roughly 9.6% were seen once. Trimming left V 0 bases short and J 2 bases short, with 8 bases between. In germline, CDR1 is SGHRS, CDR2 YFSETQ. CDR3 size: 14 residues. The TCR originated in a young woman in good health. The rearrangement joins TRBV5-1 to TRBJ2-5; unclear D gene. Sequenced input: naive CD4+ T cells from blood. In nucleotides, the CDR3 is TGCGCCAGCAGCTTGGTACAGTCACAAGAGACCCAGTACTTC. This gives the protein CASSLVQSQETQYF.